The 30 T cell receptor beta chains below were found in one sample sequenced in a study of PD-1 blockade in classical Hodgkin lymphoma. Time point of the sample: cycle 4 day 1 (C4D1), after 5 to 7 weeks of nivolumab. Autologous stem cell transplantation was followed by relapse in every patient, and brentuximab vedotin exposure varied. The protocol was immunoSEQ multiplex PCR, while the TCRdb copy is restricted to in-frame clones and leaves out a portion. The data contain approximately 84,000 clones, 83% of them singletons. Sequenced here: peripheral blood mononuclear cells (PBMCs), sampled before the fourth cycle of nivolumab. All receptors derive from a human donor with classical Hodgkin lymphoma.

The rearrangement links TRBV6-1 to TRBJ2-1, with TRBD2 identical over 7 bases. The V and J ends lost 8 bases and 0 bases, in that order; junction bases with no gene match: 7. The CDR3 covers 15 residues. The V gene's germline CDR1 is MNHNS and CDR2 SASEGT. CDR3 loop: CASGLEAISYNEQFF. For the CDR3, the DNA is TGTGCCAGCGGACTAGAGGCGATCTCCTACAATGAGCAGTTCTTC.

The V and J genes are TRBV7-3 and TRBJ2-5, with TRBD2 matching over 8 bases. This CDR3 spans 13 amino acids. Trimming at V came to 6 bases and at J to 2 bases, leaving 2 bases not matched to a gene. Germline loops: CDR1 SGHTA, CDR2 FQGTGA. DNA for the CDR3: TGTGCCAGCAGTAGCGGGAATCAAGAGACCCAGTACTTC. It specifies CASSSGNQETQYF.

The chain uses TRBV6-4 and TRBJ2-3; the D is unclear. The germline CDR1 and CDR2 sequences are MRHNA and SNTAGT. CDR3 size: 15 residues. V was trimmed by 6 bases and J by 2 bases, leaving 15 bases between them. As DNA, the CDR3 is TGTGCCAGCAGAGCTAACCTAGGCCTCACAGATACGCAGTATTTT. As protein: CASRANLGLTDTQYF.

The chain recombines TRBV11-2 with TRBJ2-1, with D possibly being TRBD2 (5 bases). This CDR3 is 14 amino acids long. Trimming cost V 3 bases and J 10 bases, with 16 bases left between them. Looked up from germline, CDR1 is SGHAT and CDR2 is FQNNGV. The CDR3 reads CASSFPHSAREQFF. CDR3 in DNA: TGTGCCAGCAGCTTCCCCCATAGCGCTCGGGAGCAGTTCTTC.

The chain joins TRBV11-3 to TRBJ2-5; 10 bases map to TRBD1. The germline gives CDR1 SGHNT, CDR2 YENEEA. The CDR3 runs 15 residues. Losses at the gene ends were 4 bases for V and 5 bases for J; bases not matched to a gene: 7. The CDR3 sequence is CASSSRQGAWETQYF. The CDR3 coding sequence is TGTGCCAGCAGCTCGAGACAGGGGGCCTGGGAGACCCAGTACTTC.

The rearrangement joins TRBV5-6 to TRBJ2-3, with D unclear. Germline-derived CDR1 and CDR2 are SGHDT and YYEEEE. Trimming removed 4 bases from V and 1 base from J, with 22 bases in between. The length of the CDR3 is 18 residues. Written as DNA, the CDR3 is TGTGCCAGCAGCCCCCGTGGTACCTACCCAAACGGCACAGATACGCAGTATTTT. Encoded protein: CASSPRGTYPNGTDTQYF.

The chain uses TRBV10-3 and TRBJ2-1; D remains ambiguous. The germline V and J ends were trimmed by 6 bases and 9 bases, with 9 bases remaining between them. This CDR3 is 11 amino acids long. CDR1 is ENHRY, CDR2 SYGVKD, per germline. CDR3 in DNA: TGTGCCATCAGCTCAATTGGTGAGCAGTTCTTC. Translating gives CAISSIGEQFF.

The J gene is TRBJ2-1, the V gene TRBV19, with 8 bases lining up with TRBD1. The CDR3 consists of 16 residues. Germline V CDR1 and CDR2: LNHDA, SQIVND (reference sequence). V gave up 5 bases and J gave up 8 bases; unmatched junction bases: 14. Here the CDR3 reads CASSPGTGRLAYEQFF. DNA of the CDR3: TGTGCCAGTAGTCCTGGGACAGGTCGATTGGCCTATGAGCAGTTCTTC.

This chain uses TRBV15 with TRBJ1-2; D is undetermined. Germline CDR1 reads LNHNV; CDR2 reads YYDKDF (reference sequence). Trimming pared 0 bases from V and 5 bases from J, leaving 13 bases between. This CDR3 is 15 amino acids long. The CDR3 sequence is CATSRELRQTYGYTF. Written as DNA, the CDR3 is TGTGCCACCAGCAGAGAATTACGGCAAACGTATGGCTACACCTTC. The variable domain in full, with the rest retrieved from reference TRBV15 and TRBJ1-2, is DAMVIQNPRYQVTQFGKPVTLSCSQTLNHNVMYWYQQKSSQAPKLLFHYYDKDFNNEADTPDNFQSRRPNTSFCFLDIRSPGLGDTAMYLCATSRELRQTYGYTFGSGTRLTVV.

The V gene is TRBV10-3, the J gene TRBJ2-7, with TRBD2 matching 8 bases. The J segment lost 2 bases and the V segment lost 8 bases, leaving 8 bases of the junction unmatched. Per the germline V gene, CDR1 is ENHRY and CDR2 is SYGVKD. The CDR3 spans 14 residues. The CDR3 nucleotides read TGTGCCATCTCGGAGCGGGAGCCCGCCTACGAGCAGTACTTC. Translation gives CAISEREPAYEQYF.

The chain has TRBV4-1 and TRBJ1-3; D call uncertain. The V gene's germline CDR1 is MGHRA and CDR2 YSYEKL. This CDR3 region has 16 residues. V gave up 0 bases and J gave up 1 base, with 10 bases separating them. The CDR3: CASSQEGLGSGNTIYF. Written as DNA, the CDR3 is TGCGCCAGCAGCCAAGAGGGCTTAGGGTCTGGAAACACCATATATTTT.

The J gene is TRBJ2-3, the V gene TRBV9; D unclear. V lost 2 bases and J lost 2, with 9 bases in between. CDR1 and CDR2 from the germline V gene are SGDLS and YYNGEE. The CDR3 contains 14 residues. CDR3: CASSVDPHTDTQYF. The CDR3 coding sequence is TGTGCCAGCAGCGTTGACCCACACACAGATACGCAGTATTTT.

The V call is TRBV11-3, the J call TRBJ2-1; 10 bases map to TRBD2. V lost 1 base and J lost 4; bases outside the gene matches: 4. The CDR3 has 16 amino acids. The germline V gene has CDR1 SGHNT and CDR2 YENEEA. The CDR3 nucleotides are TGTGCCAGCAGCTTAGGGCCTAGCGGGGGATACAATGAGCAGTTCTTC. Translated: CASSLGPSGGYNEQFF. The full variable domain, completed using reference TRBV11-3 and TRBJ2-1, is EAGVVQSPRYKIIEKKQPVAFWCNPISGHNTLYWYLQNLGQGPELLIRYENEEAVDDSQLPKDRFSAERLKGVDSTLKIQPAELGDSAVYLCASSLGPSGGYNEQFFGPGTRLTVL.

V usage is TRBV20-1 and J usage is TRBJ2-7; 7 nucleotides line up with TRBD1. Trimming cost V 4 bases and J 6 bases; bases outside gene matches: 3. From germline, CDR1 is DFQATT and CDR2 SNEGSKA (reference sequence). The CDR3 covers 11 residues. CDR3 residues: CSAKRQGEQYF. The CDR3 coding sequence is TGCAGTGCTAAACGACAGGGCGAGCAGTACTTC.

The CDR3 DNA reads as TGTGCCAGTAGTTGGCGGGATTCAGATACGCAGTATTTT. Translation: CASSWRDSDTQYF. V is TRBV19 and J is TRBJ2-3; the D gene is possibly TRBD2 (6 bases). The CDR3 sequence is 13 residues long. From germline, CDR1 is LNHDA and CDR2 SQIVND (reference sequence). Trimming took 5 bases from V and 4 from J, leaving 10 bases between them.

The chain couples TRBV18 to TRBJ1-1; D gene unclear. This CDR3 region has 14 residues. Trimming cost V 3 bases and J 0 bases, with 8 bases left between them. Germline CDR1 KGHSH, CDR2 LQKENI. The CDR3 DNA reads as TGTGCCAGCTCACCGGGTTATTTGAACACTGAAGCTTTCTTT. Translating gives CASSPGYLNTEAFF.

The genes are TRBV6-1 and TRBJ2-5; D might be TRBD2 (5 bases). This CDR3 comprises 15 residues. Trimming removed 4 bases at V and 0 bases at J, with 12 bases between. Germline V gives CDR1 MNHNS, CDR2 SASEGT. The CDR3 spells CASSGGLGYQETQYF. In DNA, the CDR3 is TGTGCCAGCAGTGGAGGGTTGGGGTACCAAGAGACCCAGTACTTC.

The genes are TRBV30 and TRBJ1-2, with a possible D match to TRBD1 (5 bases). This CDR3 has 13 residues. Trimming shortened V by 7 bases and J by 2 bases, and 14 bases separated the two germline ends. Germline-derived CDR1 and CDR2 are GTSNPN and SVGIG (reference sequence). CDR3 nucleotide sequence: TGTGCCTCTAGATGGGGGGTAAACTATGGCTACACCTTC. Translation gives CASRWGVNYGYTF.

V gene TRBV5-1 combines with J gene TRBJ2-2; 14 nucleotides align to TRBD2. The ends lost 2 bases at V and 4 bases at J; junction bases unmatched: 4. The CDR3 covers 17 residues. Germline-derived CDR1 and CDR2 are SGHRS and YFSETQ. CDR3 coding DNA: TGCGCCAGCAGCTTCAGACTAGCGGGAGGGGTCACCGGGGAGCTGTTTTTT. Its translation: CASSFRLAGGVTGELFF.

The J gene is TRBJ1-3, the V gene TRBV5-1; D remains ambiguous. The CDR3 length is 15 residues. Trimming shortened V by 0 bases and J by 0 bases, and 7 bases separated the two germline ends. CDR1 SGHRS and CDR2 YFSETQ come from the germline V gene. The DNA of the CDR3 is TGCGCCAGCAGCTTGGTCGCGTACTCTGGAAACACCATATATTTT. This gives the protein CASSLVAYSGNTIYF.

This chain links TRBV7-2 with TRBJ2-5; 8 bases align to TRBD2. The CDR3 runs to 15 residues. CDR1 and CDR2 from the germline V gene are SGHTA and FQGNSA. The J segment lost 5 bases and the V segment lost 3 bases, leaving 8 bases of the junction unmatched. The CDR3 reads CASSFNTGGRETQYF. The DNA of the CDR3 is TGTGCCAGCAGCTTTAACACGGGAGGGCGGGAGACCCAGTACTTC.

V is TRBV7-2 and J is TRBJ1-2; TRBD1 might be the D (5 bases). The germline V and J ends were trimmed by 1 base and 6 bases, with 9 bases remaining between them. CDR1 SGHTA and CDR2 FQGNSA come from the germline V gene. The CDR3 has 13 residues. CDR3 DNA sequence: TGTGCCAGCAGCTTAGTCGGGGCGGATGGCTACACCTTC. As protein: CASSLVGADGYTF.

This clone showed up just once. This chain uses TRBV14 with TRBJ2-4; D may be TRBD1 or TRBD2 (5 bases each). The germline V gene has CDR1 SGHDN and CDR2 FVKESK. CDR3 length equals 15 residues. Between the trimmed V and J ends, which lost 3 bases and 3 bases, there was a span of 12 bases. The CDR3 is CASSQQGTVKNIQYF. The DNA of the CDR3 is TGTGCCAGCAGCCAGCAAGGGACGGTCAAAAACATTCAGTACTTC.

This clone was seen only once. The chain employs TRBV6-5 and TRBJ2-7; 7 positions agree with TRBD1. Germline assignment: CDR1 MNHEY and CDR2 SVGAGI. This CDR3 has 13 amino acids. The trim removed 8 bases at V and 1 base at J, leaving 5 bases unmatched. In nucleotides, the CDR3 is TGTGCCAGCGGGGCAGGGGGTTCCTACGAGCAGTACTTC. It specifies CASGAGGSYEQYF.

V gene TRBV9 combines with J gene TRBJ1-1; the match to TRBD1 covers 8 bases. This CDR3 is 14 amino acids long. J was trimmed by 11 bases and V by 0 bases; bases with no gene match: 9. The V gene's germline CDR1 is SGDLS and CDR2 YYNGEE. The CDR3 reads CASSVDTDRGPAFF. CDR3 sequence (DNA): TGTGCCAGCAGCGTAGATACCGACAGGGGCCCTGCTTTCTTT.

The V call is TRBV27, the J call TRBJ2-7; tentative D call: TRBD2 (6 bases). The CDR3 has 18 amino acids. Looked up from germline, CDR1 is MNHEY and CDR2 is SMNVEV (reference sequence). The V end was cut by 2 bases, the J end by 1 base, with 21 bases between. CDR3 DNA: TGTGCCAGCAGTTTAGGGCTAGGTCGCGGGGATTGGTCCTACGAGCAGTACTTC. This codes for CASSLGLGRGDWSYEQYF.

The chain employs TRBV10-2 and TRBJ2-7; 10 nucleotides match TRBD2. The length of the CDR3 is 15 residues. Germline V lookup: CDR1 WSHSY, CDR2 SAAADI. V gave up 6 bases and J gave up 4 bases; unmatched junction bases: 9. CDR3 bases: TGCGCCAGCAGGCTGCTAGCGGGAGTACAGTACGAGCAGTACTTC. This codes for CASRLLAGVQYEQYF.

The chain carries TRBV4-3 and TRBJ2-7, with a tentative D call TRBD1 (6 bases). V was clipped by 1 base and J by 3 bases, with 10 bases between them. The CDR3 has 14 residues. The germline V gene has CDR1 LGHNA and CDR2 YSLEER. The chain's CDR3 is CASSQVPGDYEQYF. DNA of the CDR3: TGCGCCAGCAGCCAAGTTCCAGGGGACTACGAGCAGTACTTC.

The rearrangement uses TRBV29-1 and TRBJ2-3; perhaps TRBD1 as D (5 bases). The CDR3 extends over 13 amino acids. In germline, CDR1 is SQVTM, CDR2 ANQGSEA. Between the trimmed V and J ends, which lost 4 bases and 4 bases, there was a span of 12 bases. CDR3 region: CSVGGRVADTQYF. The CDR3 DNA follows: TGCAGCGTTGGTGGCAGGGTCGCAGATACGCAGTATTTT.

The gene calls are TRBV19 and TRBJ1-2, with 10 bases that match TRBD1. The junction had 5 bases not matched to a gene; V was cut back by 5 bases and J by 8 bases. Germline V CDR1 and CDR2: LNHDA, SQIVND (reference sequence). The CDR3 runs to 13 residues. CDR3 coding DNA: TGTGCCAGTAGTGCCGGGACAGGGGACGGCTACACCTTC. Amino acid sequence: CASSAGTGDGYTF. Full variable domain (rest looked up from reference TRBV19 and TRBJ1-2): DGGITQSPKYLFRKEGQNVTLSCEQNLNHDAMYWYRQDPGQGLRLIYYSQIVNDFQKGDIAEGYSVSREKKESFPLTVTSAQKNPTAFYLCASSAGTGDGYTFGSGTRLTVV.